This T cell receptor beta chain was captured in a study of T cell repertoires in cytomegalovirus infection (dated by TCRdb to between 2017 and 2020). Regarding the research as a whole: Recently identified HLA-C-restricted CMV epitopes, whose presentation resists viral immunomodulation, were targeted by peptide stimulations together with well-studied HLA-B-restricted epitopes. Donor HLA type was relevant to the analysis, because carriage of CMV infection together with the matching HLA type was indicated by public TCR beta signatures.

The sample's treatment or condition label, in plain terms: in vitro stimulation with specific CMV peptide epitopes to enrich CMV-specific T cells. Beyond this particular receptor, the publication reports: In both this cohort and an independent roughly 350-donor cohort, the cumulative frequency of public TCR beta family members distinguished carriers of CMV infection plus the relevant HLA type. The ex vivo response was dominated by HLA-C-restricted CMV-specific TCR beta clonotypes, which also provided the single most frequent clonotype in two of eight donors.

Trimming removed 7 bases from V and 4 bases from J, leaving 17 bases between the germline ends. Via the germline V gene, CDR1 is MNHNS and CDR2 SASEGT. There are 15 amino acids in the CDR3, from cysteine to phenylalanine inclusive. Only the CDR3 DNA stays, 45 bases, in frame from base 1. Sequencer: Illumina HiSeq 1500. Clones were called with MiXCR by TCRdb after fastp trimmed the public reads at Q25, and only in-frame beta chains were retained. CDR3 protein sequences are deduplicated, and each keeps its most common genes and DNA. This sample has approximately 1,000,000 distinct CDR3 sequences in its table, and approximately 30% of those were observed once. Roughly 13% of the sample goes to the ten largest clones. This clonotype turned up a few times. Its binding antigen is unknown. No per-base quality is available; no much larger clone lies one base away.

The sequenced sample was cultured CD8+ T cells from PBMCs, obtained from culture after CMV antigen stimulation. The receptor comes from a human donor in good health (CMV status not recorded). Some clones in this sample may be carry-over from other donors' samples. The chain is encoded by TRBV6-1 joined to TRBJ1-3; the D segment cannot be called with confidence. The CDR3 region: CASKPPGVGGNTIYF. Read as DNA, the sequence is TGTGCCAGCAAACCACCTGGGGTGGGAGGAAACACCATATATTTT.